The source of this T cell receptor beta chain is a study of response to subunit inactivated influenza vaccine. TCRdb reprocessed the RT-PCR reads with MiXCR, giving one entry per CDR3 protein. The sample contains 160,000 or so distinct CDR3 sequences, 9.5% to 13% of which appear only once. Study-level points and caveats: Researchers suggested that each seasonal influenza vaccination recruits few new T cells.

Concerning this clonotype: Its target is not known.

The sequenced sample was non-naive T cells sorted from PBMCs, obtained roughly 6 weeks after vaccination. The TCR sequence derives from a man aged 50 to 60 who received an inactivated influenza vaccine.

CDR3 DNA: TGTGCCAGCAGCCAAGAAGGAACGGCAGGGGGACACTATGGCTACACCTTC. Translating it yields CASSQEGTAGGHYGYTF. The chain recombines TRBV3-1 with TRBJ1-2, with 7 bases that match TRBD1. V shed 0 bases, J shed 3 bases, and the junction held 10 bases outside the gene matches. Germline V gene sequence: CDR1 LGHDT, CDR2 YNNKEL (reference sequence). The CDR3 runs to 17 residues.